The present entry profiles one T cell receptor beta chain with its context. Per the study methods: Nucleated cell counts were estimated from reference gene primer amplification. Assay used: immunoSEQ multiplex PCR; TCRdb lists only in-frame clones, some missing. Clone size and the V and J calls come from that table; the DNA yielded D and trimming. This sample has almost 200,000 clones, with around four fifths found just once. The Seattle patients, enrolled during active infection, were followed longitudinally. This record belongs to a study of blood T cell repertoires in COVID-19. Overall study context: Whether acute or convalescent, the COVID-19 samples came from the United States, Italy and Spain.

CDR3 size: 13 residues. Germline assignment: CDR1 MNHNY and CDR2 SVGAGI (reference sequence). Trimming at V came to 6 bases and at J to 4 bases, leaving 3 bases not matched to a gene. The chain couples TRBV6-6 to TRBJ1-5; 7 nucleotides line up with TRBD1. This sequence was found in a man in his 60s with COVID-19, enrolled during active disease. The sample taken for sequencing was peripheral blood. The CDR3 sequence: CASRDRANQPQHF. For the CDR3, the DNA is TGTGCCAGCAGAGACAGGGCGAATCAGCCCCAGCATTTT.